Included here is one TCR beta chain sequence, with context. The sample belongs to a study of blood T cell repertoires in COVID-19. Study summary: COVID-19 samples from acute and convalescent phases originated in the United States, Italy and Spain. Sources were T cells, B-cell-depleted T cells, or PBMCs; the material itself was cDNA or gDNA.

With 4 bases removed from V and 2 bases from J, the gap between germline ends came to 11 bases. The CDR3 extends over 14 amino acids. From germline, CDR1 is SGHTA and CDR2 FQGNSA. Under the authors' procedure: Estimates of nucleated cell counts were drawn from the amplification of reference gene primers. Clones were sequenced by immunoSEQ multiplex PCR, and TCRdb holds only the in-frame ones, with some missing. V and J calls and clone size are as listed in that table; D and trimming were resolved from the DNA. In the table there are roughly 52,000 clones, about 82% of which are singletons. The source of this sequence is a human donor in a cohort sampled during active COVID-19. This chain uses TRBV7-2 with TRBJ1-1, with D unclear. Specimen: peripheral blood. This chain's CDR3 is CASSSFGSNTEAFF. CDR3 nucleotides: TGTGCCAGCAGCTCGTTCGGTTCTAACACTGAAGCTTTCTTT.